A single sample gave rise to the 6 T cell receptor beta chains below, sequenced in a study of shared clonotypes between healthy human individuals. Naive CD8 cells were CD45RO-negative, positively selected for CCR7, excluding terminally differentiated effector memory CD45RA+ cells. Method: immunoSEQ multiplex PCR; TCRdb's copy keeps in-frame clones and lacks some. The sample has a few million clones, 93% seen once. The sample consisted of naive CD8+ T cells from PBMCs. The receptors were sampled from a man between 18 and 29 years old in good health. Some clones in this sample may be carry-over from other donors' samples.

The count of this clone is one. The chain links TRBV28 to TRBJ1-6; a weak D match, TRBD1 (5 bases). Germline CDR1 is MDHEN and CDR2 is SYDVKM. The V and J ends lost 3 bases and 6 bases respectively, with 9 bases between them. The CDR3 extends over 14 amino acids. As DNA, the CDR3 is TGTGCCAGCAGTTTCAGGGAGATTAATTCACCCCTCCACTTT. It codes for CASSFREINSPLHF.

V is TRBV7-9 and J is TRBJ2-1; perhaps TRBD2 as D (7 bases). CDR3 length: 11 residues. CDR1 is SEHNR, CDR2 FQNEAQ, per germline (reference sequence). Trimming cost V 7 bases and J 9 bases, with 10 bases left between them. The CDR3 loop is CASNGGAEQFF. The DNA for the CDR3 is TGTGCCAGCAATGGGGGGGCTGAGCAGTTCTTC.

CDR3 protein: CASSLAYLFGETQYF. Here the CDR3 DNA reads TGTGCCAGCAGCTTAGCGTACCTATTTGGAGAGACCCAGTACTTC. The rearrangement uses TRBV7-8 and TRBJ2-5; unclear D gene. The CDR3 is made up of 15 amino acids. The V end lost 0 bases, the J end lost 4 bases, and 12 bases lay between the germline ends. CDR1 is SGHVS and CDR2 is FQNEAQ in the germline V gene.

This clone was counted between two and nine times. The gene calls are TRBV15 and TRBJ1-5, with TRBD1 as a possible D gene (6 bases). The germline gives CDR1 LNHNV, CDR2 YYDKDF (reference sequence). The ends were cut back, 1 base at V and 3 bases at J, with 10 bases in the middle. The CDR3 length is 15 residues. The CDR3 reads CATSRAPGANQPQHF. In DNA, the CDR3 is TGTGCCACCAGCAGAGCACCAGGGGCCAATCAGCCCCAGCATTTT.

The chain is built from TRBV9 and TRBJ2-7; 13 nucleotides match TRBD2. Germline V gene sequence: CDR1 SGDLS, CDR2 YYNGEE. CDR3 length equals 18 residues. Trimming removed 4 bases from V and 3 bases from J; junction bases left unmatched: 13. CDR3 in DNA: TGTGCCAGCAGCCCGCGGACTAGCGGGAGTGGCTTTCGCTACGAGCAGTACTTC. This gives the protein CASSPRTSGSGFRYEQYF.

The CDR3 coding sequence is TGTGCCAGCAGCTCGGAGACGAACTGGGCGAAGCAGTTCTTC. It translates to CASSSETNWAKQFF. The chain couples TRBV7-9 to TRBJ2-1; D remains unclear. Germline V gene sequence: CDR1 SEHNR, CDR2 FQNEAQ (reference sequence). Trimming left V 4 bases short and J 11 bases short, with 18 bases between. This CDR3 comprises 14 residues. The complete variable domain, with remaining parts taken from reference TRBV7-9 and TRBJ2-1, reads DTGVSQNPRHKITKRGQNVTFRCDPISEHNRLYWYRQTLGQGPEFLTYFQNEAQLEKSRLLSDRFSAERPKGSFSTLEIQRTEQGDSAMYLCASSSETNWAKQFFGPGTRLTVL.